This TCR beta chain was sequenced for a study of blood T cell repertoires in COVID-19. The CDR3 consists of 13 residues. Trimming took off 1 base at V and 6 bases at J, with 6 bases between the two ends. The V gene's germline CDR1 is SGHNT and CDR2 YENEEA. Using immunoSEQ multiplex PCR, the repertoire was profiled, and TCRdb retains in-frame clones only, with some absent. The sample has some 200,000 clones, roughly 86% seen once. The origin of this receptor is a woman aged 80 or older in a cohort sampled during active or convalescent COVID-19. The sample consisted of peripheral blood. This chain links TRBV11-3 with TRBJ2-2; D not resolved. CDR3 sequence reads: CASSLVSPGELFF. DNA for the CDR3: TGTGCCAGCAGCTTAGTCTCCCCCGGGGAGCTGTTTTTT.